The 22 T cell receptor beta chains below all came from one sample that was sequenced in a study of siplizumab effects on memory and regulatory T cells. The table came from immunoSEQ multiplex PCR; TCRdb's copy has only in-frame clones and leaves some out. The table shows 99,000 or so clones, with 90% to 95% occurring only once. The sequenced material came from non-Treg CD4+ T cells sorted from blood. These receptors all come from a human donor in good health.

The chain links TRBV5-1 to TRBJ2-7; D perhaps matches TRBD1 (5 bases). The CDR3 has 14 residues. The germline gives CDR1 SGHRS, CDR2 YFSETQ. V was clipped by 4 bases and J by 0 bases, with 11 bases between them. As DNA, the CDR3 is TGCGCCAGCAGCCCCACGACAGACTCCTACGAGCAGTACTTC. This encodes CASSPTTDSYEQYF.

This clone has only a few counts. J is TRBJ1-1 and V is TRBV18; D is undetermined. This CDR3 spans 15 amino acids. The germline V gene has CDR1 KGHSH and CDR2 LQKENI. V was trimmed by 3 bases and J by 0 bases, leaving 11 bases between them. The CDR3 DNA reads as TGTGCCAGCTCACCTTCGGGTCTCATGAACACTGAAGCTTTCTTT. Its protein is CASSPSGLMNTEAFF.

The rearrangement links TRBV6-5 to TRBJ2-7, with D unclear. CDR1 MNHEY and CDR2 SVGAGI come from the germline V gene. Trimming left V 2 bases short and J 4 bases short, with 6 bases between. CDR3 length equals 12 residues. CDR3 nucleotides: TGTGCCAGCAGTTACGACGGATACGAGCAGTACTTC. Its protein product is CASSYDGYEQYF.

This chain connects TRBV18 to TRBJ2-2, with D perhaps TRBD1 or TRBD2 (6 bases each). CDR3 length: 16 amino acids. Germline CDR1 reads KGHSH; CDR2 reads LQKENI. Trimming shortened V by 0 bases and J by 5 bases, and 13 bases separated the two germline ends. Here the CDR3 reads CASSPPMGGRTGELFF. The CDR3 DNA is TGTGCCAGCTCACCACCGATGGGGGGCAGGACCGGGGAGCTGTTTTTT.

The CDR3 region has the DNA TGCGCCAGCAGCTTGACTACAGGGACATCTGGAAACACCATATATTTT. This translates into CASSLTTGTSGNTIYF. This rearrangement joins TRBV5-1 to TRBJ1-3; TRBD1 might be the D (6 bases). The germline V gene has CDR1 SGHRS and CDR2 YFSETQ. The CDR3 length is 16 residues. Trimming took 1 base from V and 1 from J, leaving 12 bases between them.

The chain links TRBV18 to TRBJ1-1, with D hard to call. Germline V gives CDR1 KGHSH, CDR2 LQKENI. This CDR3 has 13 amino acids. V was pared by 2 bases and J by 1 base, with 5 bases between. The CDR3 bases are TGTGCCAGCTCACCAATTCGGAACACTGAAGCTTTCTTT. Amino acid sequence: CASSPIRNTEAFF.

This chain uses TRBV11-1 with TRBJ2-7, with 7 nucleotides matching TRBD2. Germline lookup yields CDR1 SGHAT and CDR2 FQDESV (reference sequence). The CDR3 is made up of 14 amino acids. The junction had 5 bases not matched to a gene; V was cut back by 0 bases and J by 6 bases. CDR3 sequence reads: CASSLAGGPFEQYF. The CDR3 region has the DNA TGTGCCAGCAGCTTAGCGGGAGGGCCGTTCGAGCAGTACTTC.

The rearrangement uses TRBV30 and TRBJ1-2, with D possibly matching TRBD1 (6 bases). The CDR3 spans 13 residues. The germline CDR1 and CDR2 sequences are GTSNPN and SVGIG (reference sequence). V was clipped by 4 bases and J by 6 bases, with 15 bases between them. The DNA of the CDR3 is TGTGCCTGGATGTACAGGGTAAGGGATGGCTACACCTTC. It encodes CAWMYRVRDGYTF.

This chain uses TRBV6-1 with TRBJ2-7; perhaps TRBD1 as D (6 bases). Trimming took off 2 bases at V and 4 bases at J, with 12 bases between the two ends. The V gene's germline CDR1 is MNHNS and CDR2 SASEGT. This CDR3 comprises 14 residues. In DNA form, the CDR3 reads TGTGCCAGCAGTGAATTGAGGACAGCGTACGAGCAGTACTTC. Translation gives CASSELRTAYEQYF.

This chain connects TRBV28 to TRBJ1-2; weak D call: TRBD1 (6 bases). CDR1 is MDHEN, CDR2 SYDVKM, per germline. V was clipped by 3 bases and J by 4 bases, with 15 bases between them. This CDR3 has 15 residues. This chain's CDR3 is CASSLGTGYGYGYTF. CDR3 coding DNA: TGTGCCAGCAGTTTGGGTACAGGGTATGGCTATGGCTACACCTTC.

The chain couples TRBV6-5 to TRBJ1-1; tentatively, D is TRBD1 (6 bases). Trimming removed 5 bases at V and 8 bases at J, with 18 bases between. CDR3 size: 14 residues. Germline assignment: CDR1 MNHEY and CDR2 SVGAGI. Written as DNA, the CDR3 is TGTGCCAGCAGTGTCGACAGGCGAGGACGCGAAGCTTTCTTT. Translating gives CASSVDRRGREAFF.

The genes are TRBV2 and TRBJ1-1; no firm D call. V was shortened by 6 bases and J by 0 bases, with 11 bases between the two germline ends. CDR1 SNHLY and CDR2 FYNNEI come from the germline V gene. CDR3 length equals 14 residues. CDR3 sequence (DNA): TGTGCCAGCAGATCCAGGCCTATGAACACTGAAGCTTTCTTT. Encoded protein: CASRSRPMNTEAFF.

The chain recombines TRBV5-6 with TRBJ2-6; D remains unclear. The CDR3 is made up of 16 amino acids. Between the trimmed V and J ends, which lost 3 bases and 2 bases, there was a span of 12 bases. Germline-derived CDR1 and CDR2 are SGHDT and YYEEEE. The CDR3 spells CASSYNRKAGANVLTF. The CDR3, as DNA: TGTGCCAGCAGCTACAATAGGAAGGCTGGGGCCAACGTCCTGACTTTC.

This chain uses TRBV27 with TRBJ2-5; 10 positions match TRBD2. From germline, CDR1 is MNHEY and CDR2 SMNVEV (reference sequence). V lost 7 bases to trimming and J lost 5 bases; unmatched junction nucleotides: 16. CDR3 length equals 17 residues. The CDR3 DNA reads TGTGCCAGCACTAAGGCGGCTAGCGGGGGACGGCGGGAGACCCAGTACTTC. The encoded protein is CASTKAASGGRRETQYF.

The chain joins TRBV4-1 to TRBJ1-4; D not resolved. The length of the CDR3 is 16 residues. Germline lookup yields CDR1 MGHRA and CDR2 YSYEKL. Trimming stripped 1 base from V and 0 bases from J, with 9 bases between. CDR3 sequence (DNA): TGCGCCAGCAGCCAAGTCTTCGGGACAACTAATGAAAAACTGTTTTTT. Encoded protein: CASSQVFGTTNEKLFF.

In its sample, this clone was seen once. The chain uses TRBV7-3 and TRBJ2-3, with D possibly being TRBD2 (6 bases). Trimming shortened V by 4 bases and J by 1 base, and 15 bases separated the two germline ends. Germline V CDR1 and CDR2: SGHTA, FQGTGA. This CDR3 has 16 amino acids. CDR3: CASSSAGGEGTDTQYF. In DNA, the CDR3 is TGTGCCAGCAGCTCGGCGGGTGGGGAGGGCACAGATACGCAGTATTTT.

The chain recombines TRBV5-1 with TRBJ1-4; 9 nucleotides agree with TRBD1. The V segment lost 2 bases and the J segment 7 bases; nucleotides outside the gene matches: 9. The length of the CDR3 is 16 residues. Per the germline V gene, CDR1 is SGHRS and CDR2 is YFSETQ. The CDR3 DNA reads TGCGCCAGCAGCTTCGGGGCCGGACAGGGGAGTGAAAAACTGTTTTTT. Its translation is CASSFGAGQGSEKLFF. Supplemented by reference TRBV5-1 and TRBJ1-4, the full variable domain reads KAGVTQTPRYLIKTRGQQVTLSCSPISGHRSVSWYQQTPGQGLQFLFEYFSETQRNKGNFPGRFSGRQFSNSRSEMNVSTLELGDSALYLCASSFGAGQGSEKLFFGSGTQLSVL.

V gene TRBV10-2 combines with J gene TRBJ2-3; TRBD2 matches 10 bases. The V gene end was trimmed by 7 bases and the J gene end by 1 base; junction bases not matched to a gene: 5. Germline loops: CDR1 WSHSY, CDR2 SAAADI. The CDR3 contains 15 residues. CDR3 nucleotide sequence: TGCGCCAGCACCGCCGGGACTAGCGGCACAGATACGCAGTATTTT. As protein: CASTAGTSGTDTQYF.

This chain links TRBV30 with TRBJ1-3, with no clear D. V dropped 2 bases and J dropped 1 base, with 6 bases sitting between them. This CDR3 contains 13 residues. Germline CDR1 reads GTSNPN; CDR2 reads SVGIG (reference sequence). CDR3 bases: TGTGCCTGGAGTTGGGGTTCTGGAAACACCATATATTTT. Translating it yields CAWSWGSGNTIYF.

V gene TRBV29-1 combines with J gene TRBJ2-7, with 8 bases aligning to TRBD2. With 4 bases clipped from V and 4 bases from J, the junction kept 6 bases outside the gene matches. CDR3 length: 13 residues. Germline CDR1 SQVTM, CDR2 ANQGSEA. The DNA of the CDR3 is TGCAGCGTTGTATCGGGAGGGCCTTACGAGCAGTACTTC. Residues: CSVVSGGPYEQYF.

The chain combines TRBV6-6 with TRBJ1-4, with TRBD1 as a possible D gene (5 bases). Germline CDR1 MNHNY, CDR2 SVGAGI (reference sequence). Deletions cut 6 bases from V and 9 bases from J, with 17 bases between. The CDR3 consists of 14 residues. CDR3 in DNA: TGTGCCAGCAGCGAAAGGGGAGTTAGGAAAAAACTGTTTTTT. Translated: CASSERGVRKKLFF.

The chain joins TRBV7-3 to TRBJ2-2, with 10 bases fitting TRBD2. The V gene's germline CDR1 is SGHTA and CDR2 FQGTGA. V gave up 8 bases and J gave up 2 bases; unmatched junction bases: 8. This CDR3 region has 16 residues. The CDR3 DNA sequence: TGTGCCAGCGCGCTAGCGGGAGAGATAAACACCGGGGAGCTGTTTTTT. This codes for CASALAGEINTGELFF.